Each of the 8 T cell receptor beta chains below was sequenced from the same sample in a study of T cell repertoires and HLA-DP antigens. These TCRs' antigens remain unknown. The table came from immunoSEQ multiplex PCR; TCRdb's copy has only in-frame clones and leaves some out. The sample includes some 89,000 clones, around nine tenths of them seen just once. The sample consisted of CD4+ T cells from PBMCs. The receptors come from a man aged 50-59 years in good health and CMV-seronegative.

About this clone itself: One end of the junction does not line up with germline, which may come from a read error. The chain couples TRBV7-7 to TRBJ2-5; D is possibly TRBD1 or TRBD2 (5 bases each). The V gene's germline CDR1 is SSHAT and CDR2 FNYEAQ (reference sequence). The CDR3 contains 15 residues. CDR3 amino acids: CASSSWRGAQETQYF. For the CDR3, the DNA is TGTGCTAGCAGCTCCTGGCGAGGGGCCCAAGAGACCCAGTACTTC.

This chain links TRBV5-1 with TRBJ1-6; 9 bases line up with TRBD1. The V segment lost 4 bases and the J segment 9 bases; nucleotides outside the gene matches: 8. Germline values: CDR1 SGHRS, CDR2 YFSETQ. This CDR3 contains 15 residues. Here the CDR3 DNA reads TGCGCCAGCAGCCCGGGGGGACAGGGAGGTTCACCCCTCCACTTT. The encoded protein is CASSPGGQGGSPLHF.

This chain links TRBV19 with TRBJ1-5; 10 nucleotides align to TRBD1. V lost 6 bases and J lost 6; bases outside the gene matches: 11. CDR1 and CDR2 (germline): LNHDA, SQIVND (reference sequence). CDR3 length: 16 residues. The CDR3 region has the DNA TGTGCCAGTAGAGGAGGAGGGGACAGGGGATCTCAGCCCCAGCATTTT. Residues: CASRGGGDRGSQPQHF.

The rearrangement uses TRBV10-1 and TRBJ2-7; 7 bases line up with TRBD2. Trimming took 2 bases from V and 6 from J; bases not matched to a gene: 7. Per germline, CDR1 WNHNN and CDR2 SYGVQD (reference sequence). The CDR3 is made up of 14 amino acids. The CDR3 here is CASSEGRGRGEQYF. CDR3 sequence (DNA): TGCGCCAGCAGTGAGGGGAGGGGTCGGGGCGAGCAGTACTTC.

J is TRBJ2-5 and V is TRBV28; a possible D gene is TRBD1 (6 bases). This CDR3 region has 15 residues. Trimming stripped 8 bases from V and 2 bases from J, with 18 bases between. Germline CDR1 MDHEN, CDR2 SYDVKM. CDR3 sequence reads: CASLPGTPGQETQYF. CDR3 coding DNA: TGTGCCAGCTTACCCGGGACACCCGGGCAAGAGACCCAGTACTTC.

This chain connects TRBV5-6 to TRBJ1-4; 11 bases agree with TRBD1. Germline values: CDR1 SGHDT, CDR2 YYEEEE. The ends lost 4 bases at V and 8 bases at J; junction bases unmatched: 4. The CDR3 runs 14 residues. The CDR3 bases are TGTGCCAGCAGCCCGGACAGGGGGCGGGAAAAACTGTTTTTT. Amino acids: CASSPDRGREKLFF.

The chain employs TRBV10-3 and TRBJ2-2; D possibly corresponds to TRBD1 (6 bases). The V gene lost 3 bases and the J gene lost 4 bases, with 12 bases spanning the gap. This CDR3 region has 15 residues. The germline CDR1 and CDR2 sequences are ENHRY and SYGVKD. CDR3 region: CAISELQGGTGELFF. The CDR3 bases are TGTGCCATCAGTGAATTACAGGGTGGCACCGGGGAGCTGTTTTTT.

This rearrangement joins TRBV5-1 to TRBJ1-5; the D gene is possibly TRBD1 (6 bases). V lost 0 bases and J 5 bases, leaving 12 bases between the germline ends. The germline V gene encodes CDR1 SGHRS and CDR2 YFSETQ. This CDR3 contains 15 residues. CDR3 loop: CASSLESAGDQPQHF. CDR3 DNA: TGCGCCAGCAGCTTGGAGTCTGCAGGGGATCAGCCCCAGCATTTT. The entire variable domain, with the rest obtained from reference TRBV5-1 and TRBJ1-5, is as follows: KAGVTQTPRYLIKTRGQQVTLSCSPISGHRSVSWYQQTPGQGLQFLFEYFSETQRNKGNFPGRFSGRQFSNSRSEMNVSTLELGDSALYLCASSLESAGDQPQHFGDGTRLSIL.